These 30 T cell receptor beta chains were all obtained from the same sample, sequenced in a study of shared clonotypes between healthy human individuals. Some clones are missing from TCRdb's copy, which holds only in-frame ones; the method was immunoSEQ multiplex PCR. The sample lists about 2.3 million clones; 93% were seen once. Material for sequencing was naive CD4+ T cells from PBMCs. Subset in this sample: CD45RA+ positively selected. The receptors were gathered from a man aged 18 to 35 in good health. Some clones in this sample may be carry-over from other donors' samples.

The gene calls are TRBV29-1 and TRBJ2-1; TRBD1 aligns across 8 bases. The CDR3 runs 11 residues. V trimming: 7 bases; J trimming: 8 bases; junction bases outside the gene matches: 4. Looked up from germline, CDR1 is SQVTM and CDR2 is ANQGSEA. Written as DNA, the CDR3 is TGCAGCGCAGACAGGGGCCATGAGCAGTTCTTC. Protein: CSADRGHEQFF.

The V and J genes are TRBV5-6 and TRBJ1-1; 12 bases line up with TRBD1. V was pared by 4 bases and J by 2 bases, with 9 bases of the junction left unmatched. The CDR3 totals 17 residues. CDR1 and CDR2 (germline): SGHDT, YYEEEE. CDR3 loop: CASSPWDRGHGNTEAFF. For the CDR3, the DNA is TGTGCCAGCAGCCCGTGGGACAGGGGGCATGGTAACACTGAAGCTTTCTTT.

The chain uses TRBV27 and TRBJ1-5, with a tentative D call TRBD1 (6 bases). The CDR3 length is 18 residues. Per germline, CDR1 MNHEY and CDR2 SMNVEV (reference sequence). Between the trimmed V and J ends, which lost 3 bases and 7 bases, there was a span of 25 bases. CDR3: CASSFIAAYIPQGQPQHF. CDR3 nucleotide sequence: TGTGCCAGCAGTTTTATAGCAGCCTATATCCCCCAGGGGCAGCCCCAGCATTTT.

The chain recombines TRBV5-1 with TRBJ2-5, with TRBD1 as a possible D gene (6 bases). V lost 5 bases, J lost 2 bases, and 13 bases lay in between. Germline assignment: CDR1 SGHRS and CDR2 YFSETQ. CDR3 length equals 14 residues. CDR3 DNA sequence: TGCGCCAGCAGGCTGGACAGTCATCAAGAGACCCAGTACTTC. It is translated as CASRLDSHQETQYF.

The chain recombines TRBV28 with TRBJ1-1; 10 nucleotides match TRBD1. V dropped 8 bases and J dropped 5; count of bases not matched to a gene: 5. CDR1 and CDR2 from the germline V gene are MDHEN and SYDVKM. This CDR3 contains 13 residues. The DNA for the CDR3 is TGTGCCAGCCCCCCGGACAGGGGGACTGAAGCTTTCTTT. Its translation: CASPPDRGTEAFF. Together with reference TRBV28 and TRBJ1-1, the CDR3 gives the full variable domain: DVKVTQSSRYLVKRTGEKVFLECVQDMDHENMFWYRQDPGLGLRLIYFSYDVKMKEKGDIPEGYSVSREKKERFSLILESASTNQTSMYLCASPPDRGTEAFFGQGTRLTVV.

The gene calls are TRBV5-1 and TRBJ1-1, with TRBD1 matching 9 bases. Germline V lookup: CDR1 SGHRS, CDR2 YFSETQ. The CDR3 extends over 13 amino acids. V was pared by 4 bases and J by 6 bases, with 4 bases of the junction left unmatched. The CDR3 nucleotides read TGCGCCAGCAGCGTACAGGGGGCCCCTGAAGCTTTCTTT. This translates into CASSVQGAPEAFF. Full variable domain (missing parts from reference TRBV5-1 and TRBJ1-1): KAGVTQTPRYLIKTRGQQVTLSCSPISGHRSVSWYQQTPGQGLQFLFEYFSETQRNKGNFPGRFSGRQFSNSRSEMNVSTLELGDSALYLCASSVQGAPEAFFGQGTRLTVV.

The V and J genes are TRBV25-1 and TRBJ2-5; 10 bases are a match to TRBD1. CDR1 is MGHDK, CDR2 SYGVNS, per germline. The CDR3 extends over 16 amino acids. The junction had 12 bases not matched to a gene; V was cut back by 6 bases and J by 5 bases. CDR3 region: CASSPMTGGLSETQYF. The CDR3 region has the DNA TGTGCCAGCAGCCCTATGACAGGGGGCTTATCGGAGACCCAGTACTTC.

The CDR3 loop reads CASSYPPGGDTEAFF. The CDR3 DNA reads TGTGCCAGCAGTTACCCCCCAGGGGGGGATACTGAAGCTTTCTTT. This sequence joins TRBV6-5 and TRBJ1-1; TRBD1 agrees at 7 bases. J gave up 5 bases and V 2 bases, and 8 bases lay outside the gene matches. Germline V gene lookup returns CDR1 MNHEY and CDR2 SVGAGI. The CDR3 spans 15 residues.

This chain uses TRBV6-5 with TRBJ1-2; D perhaps matches TRBD1 (5 bases). V was pared by 2 bases and J by 8 bases, with 9 bases between. Per germline, CDR1 MNHEY and CDR2 SVGAGI. The CDR3 is 12 amino acids. CDR3 coding DNA: TGTGCCAGCAGTTACCTGACAGACGGCTACACCTTC. It codes for CASSYLTDGYTF.

The gene calls are TRBV28 and TRBJ1-2; weak D call: TRBD1 (6 bases). The V and J ends lost 7 bases and 4 bases respectively, with 19 bases between them. Germline CDR1 MDHEN, CDR2 SYDVKM. The CDR3 spans 15 residues. CDR3 region: CASTTSEGVRYGYTF. The CDR3 DNA is TGTGCCAGCACCACATCAGAGGGGGTGCGCTATGGCTACACCTTC.

This clone was counted between two and nine times. This same CDR3 is encoded by further DNA sequences in the sample. The genes are TRBV5-1 and TRBJ1-3; D unresolved. V lost 0 bases and J 0 bases, leaving 4 bases between the germline ends. Germline CDR1 SGHRS, CDR2 YFSETQ. The CDR3 consists of 14 residues. The CDR3 here is CASSLGNSGNTIYF. CDR3 nucleotides: TGCGCCAGCAGCTTGGGGAACTCTGGAAACACCATATATTTT.

The chain employs TRBV7-6 and TRBJ2-5; 8 bases align to TRBD1. Germline V gives CDR1 SGHVS, CDR2 FNYEAQ. The CDR3 has 14 amino acids. The V gene end was trimmed by 3 bases and the J gene end by 4 bases; junction bases not matched to a gene: 4. This chain's CDR3 is CASSFTGGGETQYF. CDR3 nucleotides: TGTGCCAGCAGCTTTACAGGGGGTGGAGAGACCCAGTACTTC.

The chain employs TRBV6-6 and TRBJ1-5; D unresolved. The CDR3 covers 14 residues. V dropped 10 bases and J dropped 0 bases, with 13 bases sitting between them. Germline-derived CDR1 and CDR2 are MNHNY and SVGAGI (reference sequence). For the CDR3, the DNA is TGTGCCACCCAATCCCGGTCTAGCAATCAGCCCCAGCATTTT. Amino acids: CATQSRSSNQPQHF.

As for this clone: Other DNA sequences within the sample encode an identical CDR3. The CDR3, as DNA: TGCGCCAGCAGCTTGGCCCCGGGGGGAGAGACCCAGTACTTC. Its protein product is CASSLAPGGETQYF. This chain connects TRBV5-1 to TRBJ2-5; 7 positions agree with TRBD2. Germline CDR1 is SGHRS and CDR2 is YFSETQ. V shed 0 bases, J shed 4 bases, and the junction held 3 bases outside the gene matches. The CDR3 is made up of 14 amino acids. Based on the CDR3 plus reference TRBV5-1 and TRBJ2-5, the full variable domain is KAGVTQTPRYLIKTRGQQVTLSCSPISGHRSVSWYQQTPGQGLQFLFEYFSETQRNKGNFPGRFSGRQFSNSRSEMNVSTLELGDSALYLCASSLAPGGETQYFGPGTRLLVL.

The chain carries TRBV5-4 and TRBJ2-2, with 9 bases that match TRBD1. V shed 4 bases and J 1 base; nucleotides not matched to a gene: 5. The CDR3 sequence is 16 residues long. Germline V gene lookup returns CDR1 SGHNT and CDR2 YYREEE (reference sequence). The CDR3: CASSLWTGVNTGELFF. CDR3 nucleotides: TGTGCCAGCAGCCTCTGGACAGGGGTGAACACCGGGGAGCTGTTTTTT.

The V gene is TRBV25-1, the J gene TRBJ1-4; the match to TRBD1 covers 10 bases. CDR1 and CDR2 from the germline V gene are MGHDK and SYGVNS. This CDR3 spans 16 amino acids. Trimming at V came to 10 bases and at J to 7 bases, leaving 15 bases not matched to a gene. The CDR3 coding sequence is TGTGCCACCCTACCCCTCAGACAGGGGGCAGGTGAAAAACTGTTTTTT. Translated, it gives CATLPLRQGAGEKLFF.

The genes are TRBV4-1 and TRBJ1-1, with D perhaps TRBD1 (5 bases). The V end was cut by 0 bases, the J end by 6 bases, with 11 bases between. Germline-derived CDR1 and CDR2 are MGHRA and YSYEKL. This CDR3 is 14 amino acids long. The CDR3 DNA reads as TGCGCCAGCAGCCAAGATAGCAGGGAATCTGAAGCTTTCTTT. Residues: CASSQDSRESEAFF.

The CDR3 protein is CASATGTPQARGYTF. The DNA of the CDR3 is TGTGCCAGCGCGACCGGTACCCCTCAGGCCCGAGGCTACACCTTC. This chain connects TRBV5-4 to TRBJ1-2; D is ambiguous. From germline, CDR1 is SGHNT and CDR2 YYREEE (reference sequence). The V gene lost 7 bases and the J gene lost 8 bases, with 24 bases spanning the gap. The CDR3 runs to 15 residues. Full variable domain (rest looked up from reference TRBV5-4 and TRBJ1-2): ETGVTQSPTHLIKTRGQQVTLRCSSQSGHNTVSWYQQALGQGPQFIFQYYREEENGRGNFPPRFSGLQFPNYSSELNVNALELDDSALYLCASATGTPQARGYTFGSGTRLTVV.

The chain combines TRBV19 with TRBJ1-3; no definite D call. V lost 7 bases, J lost 1 base, and 11 bases lay in between. In germline, CDR1 is LNHDA, CDR2 SQIVND (reference sequence). The CDR3 consists of 14 residues. The CDR3 spells CASMSGGSGNTIYF. In DNA, the CDR3 is TGTGCCAGTATGTCAGGCGGTTCTGGAAACACCATATATTTT. Variable domain in full (rest from reference TRBV19 and TRBJ1-3): DGGITQSPKYLFRKEGQNVTLSCEQNLNHDAMYWYRQDPGQGLRLIYYSQIVNDFQKGDIAEGYSVSREKKESFPLTVTSAQKNPTAFYLCASMSGGSGNTIYFGEGSWLTVV.

Concerning this clone: The same CDR3 also results from other DNA sequences found in this sample. The chain employs TRBV4-2 and TRBJ2-7, with TRBD2 matching 7 bases. Germline V gene data show CDR1 as LGHNA and CDR2 as YNFKEQ. The junction had 5 bases not matched to a gene; V was cut back by 3 bases and J by 0 bases. CDR3 length: 15 amino acids. CDR3 amino acids: CASSQGGGFSYEQYF. The CDR3 coding sequence is TGTGCCAGCAGCCAGGGGGGGGGATTCTCCTACGAGCAGTACTTC.

The chain recombines TRBV28 with TRBJ2-1; 9 bases are a match to TRBD1. Germline V CDR1 and CDR2: MDHEN, SYDVKM. V dropped 6 bases and J dropped 0; count of bases not matched to a gene: 21. The CDR3 extends over 21 amino acids. CDR3 loop: CASSLKRGQGKKTGSYNEQFF. The CDR3 region has the DNA TGTGCCAGCAGCCTTAAGCGGGGACAGGGTAAAAAGACGGGCTCCTACAATGAGCAGTTCTTC.

This CDR3 reads CASSPAGQGINTEAFF. The CDR3 DNA follows: TGCGCCAGCAGCCCGGCCGGACAGGGTATAAACACTGAAGCTTTCTTT. V usage is TRBV5-1 and J usage is TRBJ1-1; 8 bases fit TRBD1. This CDR3 contains 16 residues. Per germline, CDR1 SGHRS and CDR2 YFSETQ. Trimming at V came to 4 bases and at J to 2 bases, leaving 10 bases not matched to a gene. Full variable domain (outside the CDR3, taken from reference TRBV5-1 and TRBJ1-1): KAGVTQTPRYLIKTRGQQVTLSCSPISGHRSVSWYQQTPGQGLQFLFEYFSETQRNKGNFPGRFSGRQFSNSRSEMNVSTLELGDSALYLCASSPAGQGINTEAFFGQGTRLTVV.

A word on this clone: Additional DNA sequences in this sample encode the identical CDR3. The chain combines TRBV29-1 with TRBJ1-2; no clear D. Deletions cut 6 bases from V and 6 bases from J, with 2 bases between. In germline, CDR1 is SQVTM, CDR2 ANQGSEA. The CDR3 totals 8 residues. CDR3 DNA: TGCAGCGTCAATGGCTACACCTTC. Its protein product is CSVNGYTF. Full variable domain (remainder filled in from reference TRBV29-1 and TRBJ1-2): SAVISQKPSRDICQRGTSLTIQCQVDSQVTMMFWYRQQPGQSLTLIATANQGSEATYESGFVIDKFPISRPNLTFSTLTVSNMSPEDSSIYLCSVNGYTFGSGTRLTVV.

This chain uses TRBV2 with TRBJ1-1, with unresolved D. CDR1 SNHLY and CDR2 FYNNEI come from the germline V gene. CDR3 size: 12 residues. V gave up 4 bases and J gave up 7 bases, with 10 bases separating them. The CDR3 bases are TGTGCCAGCAGTGCTGGGCGGATTGAAGCTTTCTTT. The encoded protein is CASSAGRIEAFF.

V and J are TRBV29-1 and TRBJ2-7; D possibly uses TRBD1 or TRBD2 (5 bases each). This CDR3 is built from 11 residues. Germline V gene lookup returns CDR1 SQVTM and CDR2 ANQGSEA. V was pared by 7 bases and J by 5 bases, with 12 bases between. The CDR3 bases are TGCAGCGGAGGGGTAATCGACGAGCAGTACTTC. It codes for CSGGVIDEQYF.

The chain has TRBV6-6 and TRBJ1-1, with D uncertain. V was trimmed by 7 bases and J by 10 bases, leaving 22 bases between them. CDR3 length: 14 residues. The germline CDR1 and CDR2 sequences are MNHNY and SVGAGI (reference sequence). The CDR3 sequence is CASTTPTQEFLAFF. The CDR3 coding sequence is TGTGCCAGCACCACCCCTACCCAGGAATTCTTAGCTTTCTTT.

This clone was observed a few times. The chain carries TRBV28 and TRBJ1-2, with D unclear. The V end lost 6 bases, the J end lost 6 bases, and 17 bases lay between the germline ends. Germline V gene data show CDR1 as MDHEN and CDR2 as SYDVKM. The CDR3 is 14 residues long. CDR3 amino acids: CASSTLRWSDGYTF. Here the CDR3 DNA reads TGTGCCAGCAGCACCCTCCGGTGGAGCGATGGCTACACCTTC.

V gene TRBV27 combines with J gene TRBJ2-2; the D is unclear. Trimming took 7 bases from V and 5 from J, leaving 8 bases between them. Per the germline V gene, CDR1 is MNHEY and CDR2 is SMNVEV (reference sequence). This CDR3 comprises 12 residues. The CDR3: CASISKTGELFF. The CDR3 region has the DNA TGTGCCAGCATAAGCAAGACCGGGGAGCTGTTTTTT.

CDR3 nucleotide sequence: TGTGCCAGCAGCTGGGGAGGGACCCAGATCACAGATACGCAGTATTTT. Its translation is CASSWGGTQITDTQYF. The gene calls are TRBV5-4 and TRBJ2-3, with 7 positions matching TRBD2. The germline gives CDR1 SGHNT, CDR2 YYREEE (reference sequence). The ends lost 3 bases at V and 2 bases at J; junction bases unmatched: 9. The CDR3 extends over 16 amino acids.

This chain joins TRBV5-1 and TRBJ1-4; 9 nucleotides agree with TRBD1. This CDR3 is 14 amino acids long. The V gene's germline CDR1 is SGHRS and CDR2 YFSETQ. Trimming at V came to 4 bases and at J to 7 bases, leaving 5 bases not matched to a gene. The CDR3, as DNA: TGCGCCAGCAGCATGGGACAGGGAGCTGAAAAACTGTTTTTT. Protein product: CASSMGQGAEKLFF.